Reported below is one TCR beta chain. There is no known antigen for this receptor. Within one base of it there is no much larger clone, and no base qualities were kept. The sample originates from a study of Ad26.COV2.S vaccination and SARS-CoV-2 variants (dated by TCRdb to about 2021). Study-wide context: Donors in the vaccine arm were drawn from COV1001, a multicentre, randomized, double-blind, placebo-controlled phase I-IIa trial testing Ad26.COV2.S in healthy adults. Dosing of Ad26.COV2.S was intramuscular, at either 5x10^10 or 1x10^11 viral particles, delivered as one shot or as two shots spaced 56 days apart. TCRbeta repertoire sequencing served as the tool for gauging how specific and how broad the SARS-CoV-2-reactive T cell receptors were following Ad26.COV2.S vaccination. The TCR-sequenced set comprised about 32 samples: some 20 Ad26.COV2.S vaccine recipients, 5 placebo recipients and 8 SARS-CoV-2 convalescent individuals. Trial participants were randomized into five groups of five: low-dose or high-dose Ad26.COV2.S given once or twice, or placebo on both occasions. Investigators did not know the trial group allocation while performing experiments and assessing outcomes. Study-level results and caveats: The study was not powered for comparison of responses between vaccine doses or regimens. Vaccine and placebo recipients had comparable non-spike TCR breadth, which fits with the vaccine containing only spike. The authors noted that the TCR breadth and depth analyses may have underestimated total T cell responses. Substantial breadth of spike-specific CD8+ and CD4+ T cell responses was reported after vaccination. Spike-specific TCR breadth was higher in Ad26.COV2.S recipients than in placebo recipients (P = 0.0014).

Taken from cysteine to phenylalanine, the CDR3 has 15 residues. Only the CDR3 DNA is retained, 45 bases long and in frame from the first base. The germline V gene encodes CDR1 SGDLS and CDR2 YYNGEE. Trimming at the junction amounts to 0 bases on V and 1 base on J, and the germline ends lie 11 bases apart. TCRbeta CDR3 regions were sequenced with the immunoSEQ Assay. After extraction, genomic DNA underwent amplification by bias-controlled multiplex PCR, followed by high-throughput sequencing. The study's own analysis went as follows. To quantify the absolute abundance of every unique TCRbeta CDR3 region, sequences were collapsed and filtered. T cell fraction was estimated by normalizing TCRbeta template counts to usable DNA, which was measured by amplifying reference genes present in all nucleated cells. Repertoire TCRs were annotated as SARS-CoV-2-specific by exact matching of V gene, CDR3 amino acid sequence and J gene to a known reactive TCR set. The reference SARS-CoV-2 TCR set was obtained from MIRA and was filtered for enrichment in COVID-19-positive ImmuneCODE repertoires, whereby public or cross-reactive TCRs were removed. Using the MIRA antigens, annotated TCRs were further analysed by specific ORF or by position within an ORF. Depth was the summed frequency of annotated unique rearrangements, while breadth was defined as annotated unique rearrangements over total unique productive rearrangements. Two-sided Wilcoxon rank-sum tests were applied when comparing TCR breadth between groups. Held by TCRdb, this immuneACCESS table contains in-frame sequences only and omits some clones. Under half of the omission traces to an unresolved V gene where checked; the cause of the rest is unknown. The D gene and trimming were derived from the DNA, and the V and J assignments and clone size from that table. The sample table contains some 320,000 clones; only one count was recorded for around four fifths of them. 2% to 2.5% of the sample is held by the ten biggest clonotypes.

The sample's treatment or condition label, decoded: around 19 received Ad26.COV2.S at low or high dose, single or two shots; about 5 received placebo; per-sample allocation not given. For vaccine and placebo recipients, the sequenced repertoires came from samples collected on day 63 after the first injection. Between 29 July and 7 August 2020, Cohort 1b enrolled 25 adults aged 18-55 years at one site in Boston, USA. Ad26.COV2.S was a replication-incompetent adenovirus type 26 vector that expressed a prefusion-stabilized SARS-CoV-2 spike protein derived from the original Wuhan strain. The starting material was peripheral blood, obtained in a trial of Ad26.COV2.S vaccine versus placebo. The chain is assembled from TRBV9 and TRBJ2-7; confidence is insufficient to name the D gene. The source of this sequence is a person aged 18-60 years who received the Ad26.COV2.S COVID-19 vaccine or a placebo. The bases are TGTGCCAGCAGCGTAGGGTCGATCCCTTCCTACGAGCAGTACTTC. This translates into CASSVGSIPSYEQYF. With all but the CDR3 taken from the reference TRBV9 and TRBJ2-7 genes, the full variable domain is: DSGVTQTPKHLITATGQRVTLRCSPRSGDLSVYWYQQSLDQGLQFLIQYYNGEERAKGNILERFSAQQFPDLHSELNLSSLELGDSALYFCASSVGSIPSYEQYFGPGTRLTVT.